This T cell receptor (beta chain) was captured by sequencing in a study of blood T cell repertoires in COVID-19. Study-wide context: Sample material is recorded as cDNA or gDNA derived from T cells, B-cell-depleted T cells, or PBMCs.

Method: immunoSEQ multiplex PCR; TCRdb's copy keeps in-frame clones and lacks some. The sample contains around 47,000 clones, around 81% of which appear only once. A Seattle source enrolled patients during active infection and followed them longitudinally. From germline, CDR1 is MGHRA and CDR2 YSYEKL. The trim removed 4 bases at V and 6 bases at J, leaving 7 bases unmatched. The CDR3 runs to 15 residues. V gene TRBV4-1 combines with J gene TRBJ2-1, with 9 bases fitting TRBD1. The sample taken for sequencing was peripheral blood. The sequence derives from a woman aged 80 or over with COVID-19, enrolled during active disease. The CDR3 DNA sequence: TGCGCCAGCAGCCTTCCGGGGGACAGGGTCAATGAGCAGTTCTTC. Amino acids: CASSLPGDRVNEQFF.